A single sample is the source of the 21 T cell receptor beta chains below, sequenced in a study of Ad26.COV2.S vaccination and SARS-CoV-2 variants. Libraries were prepared by immunoSEQ multiplex PCR; TCRdb keeps only in-frame clonotypes and omits some of them. The sample shows about 480,000 clones, roughly 87% of them seen only once. As for treatment: some 19 received Ad26.COV2.S at low or high dose, single or two shots; 5 received placebo; per-sample allocation not given. All samples were drawn on day 63, counting from the first vaccine or placebo injection. The source material was peripheral blood, sampled in a trial of Ad26.COV2.S vaccine versus placebo. The receptors stem from a person between 18 and 65 years old who received the Ad26.COV2.S COVID-19 vaccine or a placebo.

This chain uses TRBV28 with TRBJ2-5, with 8 nucleotides matching TRBD2. The germline gives CDR1 MDHEN, CDR2 SYDVKM. V dropped 5 bases and J dropped 9; count of bases not matched to a gene: 14. This CDR3 comprises 15 residues. CDR3 in amino acids: CASSPSLAGMWAQYF. CDR3 DNA sequence: TGTGCCAGCAGTCCCAGTCTAGCGGGCATGTGGGCCCAGTACTTC.

The CDR3 sequence: CAWGTSGRRTDTQYF. The CDR3 DNA reads TGTGCCTGGGGGACTAGCGGGCGTCGCACAGATACGCAGTATTTT. V and J are TRBV30 and TRBJ2-3; 12 positions agree with TRBD2. The CDR3 sequence is 15 residues long. In germline, CDR1 is GTSNPN, CDR2 SVGIG (reference sequence). The V segment lost 5 bases and the J segment 1 base; nucleotides outside the gene matches: 4.

This chain joins TRBV19 and TRBJ2-5; D is possibly TRBD1 or TRBD2 (7 bases each). Trimming removed 4 bases at V and 2 bases at J, with 11 bases between. Germline CDR1 LNHDA, CDR2 SQIVND (reference sequence). This CDR3 is 14 amino acids long. This CDR3 is CASSREGAQETQYF. DNA of the CDR3: TGTGCCAGTAGTAGGGAGGGGGCACAAGAGACCCAGTACTTC.

The chain joins TRBV6-5 to TRBJ1-5, with D perhaps matching TRBD1 (6 bases). The V gene's germline CDR1 is MNHEY and CDR2 SVGAGI. The CDR3 loop spans 14 amino acids. Trimming removed 6 bases at V and 3 bases at J, with 12 bases between. This CDR3 reads CASSSDRNNQPQHF. DNA of the CDR3: TGTGCCAGCAGCTCTGACAGGAACAATCAGCCCCAGCATTTT.

The chain carries TRBV25-1 and TRBJ2-5; 11 bases match TRBD2. Germline V gene data show CDR1 as MGHDK and CDR2 as SYGVNS. The junction had 13 bases not matched to a gene; V was cut back by 5 bases and J by 5 bases. The CDR3 runs 17 residues. In nucleotides, the CDR3 is TGTGCCAGCAGTCCGGGACTAGCGGTCGGAGCTTTGGAGACCCAGTACTTC. Its translation is CASSPGLAVGALETQYF.

The V and J genes are TRBV11-1 and TRBJ2-3, with D maybe TRBD1 (5 bases). This CDR3 spans 13 amino acids. From germline, CDR1 is SGHAT and CDR2 FQDESV (reference sequence). Trimming left V 4 bases short and J 7 bases short, with 12 bases between. The DNA for the CDR3 is TGTGCCAGCAGCTCCCTTGCAGGGAATACGCAGTATTTT. It is translated as CASSSLAGNTQYF.

In this sample, this clone turned up once. The rearrangement joins TRBV10-3 to TRBJ1-5; D gene unclear. Per germline, CDR1 ENHRY and CDR2 SYGVKD. The CDR3 length is 14 residues. V lost 5 bases to trimming and J lost 3 bases, with 11 bases between them. CDR3 DNA: TGTGCCATCAGTCGTAGCGGGGTCAATCAGCCCCAGCATTTT. Translation: CAISRSGVNQPQHF.

The chain has TRBV10-2 and TRBJ2-7, with a possible D match to TRBD2 (6 bases). Between the trimmed V and J ends, which lost 4 bases and 7 bases, there was a span of 11 bases. CDR1 is WSHSY, CDR2 SAAADI, per germline. CDR3 length: 12 residues. CDR3 in DNA: TGCGCCAGCAGTGGGAATGGGGGGGAGCAGTACTTC. Its protein product is CASSGNGGEQYF.

This rearrangement joins TRBV7-2 to TRBJ1-1, with D unresolved. The V gene's germline CDR1 is SGHTA and CDR2 FQGNSA. The ends were cut back, 2 bases at V and 1 base at J, with 11 bases in the middle. The CDR3 runs 15 residues. This CDR3 is CASSLRPGRNTEAFF. As DNA, the CDR3 is TGTGCCAGCAGCTTAAGGCCGGGGAGGAACACTGAAGCTTTCTTT.

As for this clone: Compared with germline, one end of the junction differs, possibly owing to a read error. V gene TRBV7-2 combines with J gene TRBJ1-2; D gene ambiguous. CDR3 length equals 16 residues. Per germline, CDR1 SGHTA and CDR2 FQGNSA. The CDR3 DNA follows: TGTGCCAGCAGCCTAGCCCCGCCCCACAAGTCCTATGGCTACACCTTC. Translating gives CASSLAPPHKSYGYTF.

The CDR3 DNA sequence: TGTGCCACCAGCAGAGATGTTGGACTAGCGGGGTCTGATGAGCAGTTCTTC. The encoded protein is CATSRDVGLAGSDEQFF. The V gene is TRBV15, the J gene TRBJ2-1; 12 nucleotides align to TRBD2. The germline CDR1 and CDR2 sequences are LNHNV and YYDKDF (reference sequence). J was trimmed by 8 bases and V by 0 bases; bases with no gene match: 8. This CDR3 has 17 amino acids.

This clone was observed a single time. The chain carries TRBV28 and TRBJ1-5; TRBD1 matches at 8 bases. The CDR3 totals 15 residues. Germline V gives CDR1 MDHEN, CDR2 SYDVKM. The ends lost 6 bases at V and 7 bases at J; junction bases unmatched: 11. CDR3 in DNA: TGTGCCAGCAGCCTACCGGACAGGGCGCGGCAGCCCCAGCATTTT. Encoded protein: CASSLPDRARQPQHF.

The J gene is TRBJ1-2, the V gene TRBV28; D is uncertain. The V end lost 6 bases, the J end lost 3 bases, and 11 bases lay between the germline ends. This CDR3 has 13 residues. CDR1 is MDHEN and CDR2 is SYDVKM in the germline V gene. CDR3 protein: CASRAESYYGYTF. DNA of the CDR3: TGTGCCAGCAGGGCCGAAAGCTACTATGGCTACACCTTC.

J is TRBJ2-3 and V is TRBV9; 9 bases map to TRBD2. CDR1 and CDR2 (germline): SGDLS, YYNGEE. The CDR3 spans 16 residues. V shed 0 bases, J shed 5 bases, and the junction held 7 bases outside the gene matches. Here the CDR3 DNA reads TGTGCCAGCAGCGTAGGGGCGGGAGGGCCACAAGATACGCAGTATTTT. Amino acids: CASSVGAGGPQDTQYF.

The table lists this clone with a count of one. The chain joins TRBV5-1 to TRBJ1-1; D is ambiguous. This CDR3 is built from 11 residues. Germline lookup yields CDR1 SGHRS and CDR2 YFSETQ. V was cut by 7 bases and J by 1 base, with 5 bases left in between. CDR3 in amino acids: CASYKNTEAFF. The CDR3 DNA follows: TGCGCCAGCTACAAGAACACTGAAGCTTTCTTT.

The chain has TRBV7-2 and TRBJ2-2; maybe TRBD2 (6 bases). Germline V gives CDR1 SGHTA, CDR2 FQGNSA. Trimming left V 5 bases short and J 2 bases short, with 9 bases between. The CDR3 runs to 14 residues. CDR3 bases: TGTGCCAGCAGCGGGAGGACTAACACCGGGGAGCTGTTTTTT. This codes for CASSGRTNTGELFF.

CDR3 sequence (DNA): TGTGCCAGCAGCTTGGGACCCGGGACACGGATTTCCTACGAGCAGTACTTC. The encoded protein is CASSLGPGTRISYEQYF. This sequence joins TRBV5-5 and TRBJ2-7; tentative D call: TRBD1 (6 bases). The V end was cut by 0 bases, the J end by 1 base, with 17 bases between. The germline gives CDR1 SGHKS, CDR2 YYEKEE (reference sequence). The CDR3 consists of 17 residues.

The V gene is TRBV19, the J gene TRBJ1-6, with D uncertain. This CDR3 region has 15 residues. Germline V gives CDR1 LNHDA, CDR2 SQIVND (reference sequence). The ends were cut back, 7 bases at V and 0 bases at J, with 10 bases in the middle. The CDR3 loop is CASTIQHSYNSPLHF. The CDR3 bases are TGTGCCAGTACCATACAGCACTCCTATAATTCACCCCTCCACTTT.

This chain uses TRBV14 with TRBJ2-2; 16 positions agree with TRBD2. Germline CDR1 is SGHDN and CDR2 is FVKESK. CDR3 length: 20 residues. V lost 1 base and J lost 4; bases outside the gene matches: 9. CDR3 nucleotide sequence: TGTGCCAGCAGCCAAGCCCCCCCGGGACTAGCGGGAGGGCCCACCGGGGAGCTGTTTTTT. This gives the protein CASSQAPPGLAGGPTGELFF.

Note on this clone: The same CDR3 also results from other DNA sequences found in this sample. The CDR3 here is CASSIQNTEAFF. Written as DNA, the CDR3 is TGTGCCAGTAGTATCCAGAACACTGAAGCTTTCTTT. V and J are TRBV19 and TRBJ1-1; D is unclear. Between the trimmed V and J ends, which lost 3 bases and 1 base, there was a span of 3 bases. The CDR3 runs to 12 residues. Germline V CDR1 and CDR2: LNHDA, SQIVND (reference sequence).

This chain uses TRBV4-2 with TRBJ2-7, with D possibly being TRBD2 (5 bases). Germline V CDR1 and CDR2: LGHNA, YNFKEQ. The germline V and J ends were trimmed by 1 base and 1 base, with 11 bases remaining between them. This CDR3 has 15 amino acids. CDR3 in DNA: TGTGCCAGCAGCCAAGTGGCGAGGGCTTCCTACGAGCAGTACTTC. Amino acids: CASSQVARASYEQYF.